This T cell receptor beta chain was recorded in a study of blood T cell repertoires in COVID-19. Study details: T cells, B-cell-depleted T cells, or PBMCs supplied cDNA or gDNA.

Participant reports of clinical history set cohort assignment. Recovered status in Cohort 3 required two negative PCRs, clearance, or symptom resolution. V lost 6 bases to trimming and J lost 6 bases, with 20 bases between them. The CDR3 has 15 residues. Germline CDR1 reads MDHEN; CDR2 reads SYDVKM. Original methodology: Estimated nucleated cell counts came from reference gene primer amplification. Libraries were prepared by immunoSEQ multiplex PCR; TCRdb keeps only in-frame clonotypes and omits some of them. V and J calls and clone size follow that table, whereas D and trimming were derived from the DNA. This table has 250,000 or so clones, approximately 83% appearing once.

The chain uses TRBV28 and TRBJ2-5; the D gene is possibly TRBD2 (5 bases). Sequencing input: PBMCs or T cells enriched from blood (not recorded which). The receptor comes from a woman between 45 and 65 years old who had recovered from COVID-19. In DNA form, the CDR3 reads TGTGCCAGCAGCTTAAATACCGGGGTCTATAAGACCCAGTACTTC. Its protein is CASSLNTGVYKTQYF. The whole variable domain, filled in from reference TRBV28 and TRBJ2-5, reads DVKVTQSSRYLVKRTGEKVFLECVQDMDHENMFWYRQDPGLGLRLIYFSYDVKMKEKGDIPEGYSVSREKKERFSLILESASTNQTSMYLCASSLNTGVYKTQYFGPGTRLLVL.